One and the same sample provided the 32 T cell receptor beta chains below, sequenced in a study of cytomegalovirus exposure and HLA in healthy donors. Assay: immunoSEQ multiplex PCR; the TCRdb copy retains only in-frame clones and omits some. Here the sample spans about 200,000 clones, about 82% being singletons. The material sequenced was PBMCs. Source of these receptors: a woman aged 18-29 years in good health and CMV-seronegative.

The chain has TRBV6-5 and TRBJ2-7, with 8 bases identical to TRBD2. The CDR3 is 14 amino acids. J was trimmed by 0 bases and V by 5 bases; bases with no gene match: 3. Per germline, CDR1 MNHEY and CDR2 SVGAGI. CDR3 residues: CASSSGGSSYEQYF. The CDR3 coding sequence is TGTGCCAGCAGTAGCGGGGGTAGCTCCTACGAGCAGTACTTC.

The rearrangement links TRBV5-1 to TRBJ2-7; the match to TRBD1 covers 7 bases. Trimming cost V 4 bases and J 3 bases; bases outside gene matches: 10. CDR3 length: 15 residues. Germline lookup yields CDR1 SGHRS and CDR2 YFSETQ. The CDR3 sequence: CASSRRVTGNYEQYF. For the CDR3, the DNA is TGCGCCAGCAGCCGTCGGGTGACAGGGAACTACGAGCAGTACTTC.

The chain joins TRBV19 to TRBJ1-5; 9 bases fit TRBD1. With V trimmed by 3 bases and J by 4 bases, 7 bases remained unmatched. Germline V CDR1 and CDR2: LNHDA, SQIVND (reference sequence). This CDR3 region has 16 residues. CDR3 loop: CASSITGQGRNQPQHF. DNA of the CDR3: TGTGCCAGTAGTATTACCGGACAGGGGAGGAATCAGCCCCAGCATTTT.

CDR3 sequence reads: CASSQDRGGPQHF. The CDR3 DNA is TGTGCCAGCAGCCAAGATAGGGGGGGCCCCCAGCATTTT. The genes are TRBV14 and TRBJ1-5, with D possibly being TRBD1 (6 bases). The germline V gene has CDR1 SGHDN and CDR2 FVKESK. The CDR3 contains 13 residues. Between the trimmed V and J ends, which lost 0 bases and 10 bases, there was a span of 10 bases.

This chain links TRBV30 with TRBJ1-1; TRBD1 aligns across 8 bases. Germline CDR1 GTSNPN, CDR2 SVGIG (reference sequence). The CDR3 is 14 amino acids. Trimming took 3 bases from V and 2 from J; bases not matched to a gene: 5. The DNA of the CDR3 is TGTGCCTGGAGCGCGGGACAGGTAAACACTGAAGCTTTCTTT. Translating it yields CAWSAGQVNTEAFF.

A word on this clone: One end of the junction does not line up with germline, which may come from a read error. The chain combines TRBV2 with TRBJ1-3; D possibly corresponds to TRBD1 (5 bases). This CDR3 region has 19 residues. Germline V gene lookup returns CDR1 SNHLY and CDR2 FYNNEI. In DNA form, the CDR3 reads TGTGCCAGCAGGGAAGGGGCAGGGCTTCGGGTACGATCTGGAAACACCATATATTTT. It specifies CASREGAGLRVRSGNTIYF.

The V call is TRBV6-5, the J call TRBJ2-3, with D perhaps TRBD2 (5 bases). Germline V gene data show CDR1 as MNHEY and CDR2 as SVGAGI. CDR3 length equals 16 residues. Trimming shortened V by 4 bases and J by 0 bases, and 14 bases separated the two germline ends. The CDR3 protein is CASSSPADSSTDTQYF. The CDR3 nucleotides are TGTGCCAGCAGTTCCCCGGCGGACTCTAGCACAGATACGCAGTATTTT.

This clone was seen repeatedly, ten times or more. The CDR3 spells CASSPRYLTGSYGYTF. In nucleotides, the CDR3 is TGTGCCAGCAGCCCACGGTACCTGACAGGGTCCTATGGCTACACCTTC. The chain combines TRBV9 with TRBJ1-2, with 7 bases matching TRBD1. The CDR3 has 16 amino acids. Trimming cost V 4 bases and J 4 bases; bases outside gene matches: 13. Germline V gives CDR1 SGDLS, CDR2 YYNGEE.

The chain joins TRBV7-3 to TRBJ2-7; maybe TRBD2 (5 bases). The CDR3 length is 12 residues. Germline loops: CDR1 SGHTA, CDR2 FQGTGA. Trimming took 8 bases from V and 6 from J, leaving 14 bases between them. Here the CDR3 reads CASEGTLREQYF. The CDR3 DNA reads TGTGCCAGCGAGGGAACGCTTCGCGAGCAGTACTTC.

The chain joins TRBV30 to TRBJ2-1; D possibly corresponds to TRBD1 (5 bases). This CDR3 contains 12 residues. V was clipped by 3 bases and J by 9 bases, with 12 bases between them. CDR1 and CDR2 (germline): GTSNPN, SVGIG (reference sequence). The CDR3 protein is CAWSSGLGEQFF. In DNA, the CDR3 is TGTGCCTGGAGCTCAGGGTTAGGTGAGCAGTTCTTC.

This chain connects TRBV5-6 to TRBJ1-5; D gene ambiguous. This CDR3 spans 13 amino acids. Per the germline V gene, CDR1 is SGHDT and CDR2 is YYEEEE. Trimming took 2 bases from V and 7 from J, leaving 10 bases between them. CDR3 residues: CASSFTGSQPQHF. The CDR3 DNA sequence: TGTGCCAGCAGCTTTACCGGGAGCCAGCCCCAGCATTTT.

The chain combines TRBV7-2 with TRBJ2-3; 7 nucleotides agree with TRBD1. This CDR3 spans 16 amino acids. V lost 3 bases, J lost 0 bases, and 6 bases stayed unmatched. The germline gives CDR1 SGHTA, CDR2 FQGNSA. This chain's CDR3 is CASSFRGTASTDTQYF. The CDR3 nucleotides are TGTGCCAGCAGCTTCAGGGGGACAGCTAGCACAGATACGCAGTATTTT.

Of note for this clone: This specimen includes other DNA sequences encoding the same CDR3. This chain connects TRBV6-5 to TRBJ1-1; D gene uncertain. This CDR3 is built from 13 residues. V lost 6 bases, J lost 1 base, and 9 bases lay in between. Germline V gives CDR1 MNHEY, CDR2 SVGAGI. The CDR3 here is CASSRLGNTEAFF. CDR3 DNA: TGTGCCAGCAGCCGACTAGGGAACACTGAAGCTTTCTTT.

This clone appeared a single time. The gene calls are TRBV29-1 and TRBJ1-2; 7 nucleotides agree with TRBD1. CDR1 is SQVTM, CDR2 ANQGSEA, per germline. Unmatched junction bases numbered 4, after V lost 3 bases and J lost 0 bases. CDR3 size: 14 residues. The chain's CDR3 is CSVDDTGANYGYTF. CDR3 in DNA: TGCAGCGTTGATGACACAGGGGCTAACTATGGCTACACCTTC.

The chain joins TRBV27 to TRBJ2-7; 7 bases agree with TRBD2. The germline gives CDR1 MNHEY, CDR2 SMNVEV (reference sequence). Trimming cost V 10 bases and J 4 bases; bases outside gene matches: 4. This CDR3 has 11 amino acids. The CDR3 is CATRGGYEQYF. The CDR3 bases are TGTGCCACTAGGGGAGGGTACGAGCAGTACTTC.

Only one count was recorded for this clone. The chain joins TRBV9 to TRBJ2-7; TRBD2 might be the D (5 bases). Looked up from germline, CDR1 is SGDLS and CDR2 is YYNGEE. V was cut by 3 bases and J by 3 bases, with 13 bases left in between. CDR3 length equals 14 residues. DNA for the CDR3: TGTGCCAGCAGCGCGTCCGGGAACTTCTACGAGCAGTACTTC. Amino acids: CASSASGNFYEQYF.

The chain combines TRBV7-6 with TRBJ2-7; 7 positions agree with TRBD2. Germline V gene data show CDR1 as SGHVS and CDR2 as FNYEAQ. Losses at the gene ends were 1 base for V and 3 bases for J; bases not matched to a gene: 6. The CDR3 spans 15 residues. CDR3 coding DNA: TGTGCCAGCAGCTTAGGGGGGGGTTCAGGCTACGAGCAGTACTTC. Translated: CASSLGGGSGYEQYF.

This chain links TRBV6-4 with TRBJ1-1, with 8 bases matching TRBD1. This CDR3 region has 15 residues. Germline V gene lookup returns CDR1 MRHNA and CDR2 SNTAGT. V shed 2 bases, J shed 8 bases, and the junction held 10 bases outside the gene matches. The DNA for the CDR3 is TGTGCCAGCAGTGACGGCGGCAGGGGGCCTGGGGAAGCTTTCTTT. It is translated as CASSDGGRGPGEAFF.

This rearrangement joins TRBV7-2 to TRBJ2-3; 11 positions match TRBD2. Losses at the gene ends were 1 base for V and 0 bases for J; bases not matched to a gene: 3. CDR1 and CDR2 from the germline V gene are SGHTA and FQGNSA. The CDR3 runs 17 residues. The CDR3 loop reads CASSLGLAGGSTDTQYF. In DNA form, the CDR3 reads TGTGCCAGCAGCTTAGGCCTAGCGGGGGGAAGCACAGATACGCAGTATTTT. Based on the CDR3 plus reference TRBV7-2 and TRBJ2-3, the full variable domain is GAGVSQSPSNKVTEKGKDVELRCDPISGHTALYWYRQSLGQGLEFLIYFQGNSAPDKSGLPSDRFSAERTGGSVSTLTIQRTQQEDSAVYLCASSLGLAGGSTDTQYFGPGTRLTVL.

The gene calls are TRBV23-1 and TRBJ1-4; 11 nucleotides agree with TRBD1. TRBV23-1 is flagged as an ORF with uncertain function. Germline trimming cut 3 bases from V and 6 bases from J; bases unmatched to any gene: 9. This CDR3 spans 17 amino acids. The CDR3 protein is CASSQHGTGGNDEKLFF. CDR3 DNA sequence: TGCGCCAGCAGTCAGCACGGGACAGGGGGGAACGATGAAAAACTGTTTTTT.

The chain carries TRBV29-1 and TRBJ2-2; D is perhaps TRBD2 (6 bases). V lost 7 bases, J lost 8 bases, and 17 bases lay in between. The V gene's germline CDR1 is SQVTM and CDR2 ANQGSEA. The CDR3 spans 13 residues. CDR3 region: CSAGTSETGELFF. CDR3 in DNA: TGCAGCGCTGGGACTTCCGAAACAGGGGAGCTGTTTTTT.

This clone came up a few times. This chain links TRBV7-6 with TRBJ2-1; 9 bases fit TRBD1. Germline V gives CDR1 SGHVS, CDR2 FNYEAQ. The CDR3 sequence is 15 residues long. Trimming at V came to 5 bases and at J to 5 bases, leaving 7 bases not matched to a gene. The DNA for the CDR3 is TGTGCCAGCAGCCCCGGGGGACAGGGCAACAATGAGCAGTTCTTC. Its protein product is CASSPGGQGNNEQFF.

This chain links TRBV6-1 with TRBJ1-1; TRBD1 matches at 7 bases. This CDR3 has 13 residues. The V gene end was trimmed by 7 bases and the J gene end by 5 bases; junction bases not matched to a gene: 7. Germline-derived CDR1 and CDR2 are MNHNS and SASEGT. The CDR3 sequence is CASTQDRVTEAFF. CDR3 nucleotides: TGTGCCAGCACCCAAGACAGGGTTACTGAAGCTTTCTTT.

The chain employs TRBV4-1 and TRBJ2-1; D perhaps matches TRBD1 (5 bases). The CDR3 has 12 amino acids. Germline V gives CDR1 MGHRA, CDR2 YSYEKL. The V gene lost 2 bases and the J gene lost 8 bases, with 7 bases spanning the gap. The CDR3 DNA reads as TGCGCCAGCAGCCAAATAGGGGATGAGCAGTTCTTC. It yields the protein CASSQIGDEQFF.

CDR3 in DNA: TGTGCCAGCAGCACCTTACAGGGGGCGAGTGAAAAACTGTTTTTT. Encoded protein: CASSTLQGASEKLFF. V gene TRBV9 combines with J gene TRBJ1-4; 9 bases map to TRBD1. Germline V gives CDR1 SGDLS, CDR2 YYNGEE. V shed 4 bases, J shed 7 bases, and the junction held 8 bases outside the gene matches. The CDR3 covers 15 residues.

The gene calls are TRBV9 and TRBJ2-1, with 12 bases lining up with TRBD2. The length of the CDR3 is 18 residues. V lost 0 bases and J lost 6; bases outside the gene matches: 10. Per germline, CDR1 SGDLS and CDR2 YYNGEE. The CDR3 region is CASSVVVGASGGANEQFF. In DNA, the CDR3 is TGTGCCAGCAGCGTAGTGGTTGGCGCTAGCGGGGGGGCCAATGAGCAGTTCTTC.

The chain recombines TRBV29-1 with TRBJ2-6; D is undetermined. Trimming removed 4 bases from V and 4 bases from J, with 11 bases in between. Germline assignment: CDR1 SQVTM and CDR2 ANQGSEA. The CDR3 extends over 14 amino acids. This CDR3 reads CSVGHSVGANVLTF. CDR3 DNA: TGCAGCGTTGGCCATAGTGTGGGGGCCAACGTCCTGACTTTC.

This rearrangement joins TRBV11-2 to TRBJ2-7; weak D call: TRBD2 (6 bases). The germline V gene encodes CDR1 SGHAT and CDR2 FQNNGV. V was shortened by 0 bases and J by 2 bases, with 8 bases between the two germline ends. The CDR3 contains 14 residues. CDR3 DNA: TGTGCCAGCAGCTTAGACGGGAGAGCCTACGAGCAGTACTTC. Protein: CASSLDGRAYEQYF.

This chain joins TRBV6-1 and TRBJ1-5; possible D gene TRBD1, 6 bases. The germline gives CDR1 MNHNS, CDR2 SASEGT. The CDR3 spans 13 residues. V was cut by 0 bases and J by 10 bases, with 10 bases left in between. CDR3 loop: CASSEAYRDPQHF. The CDR3 nucleotides are TGTGCCAGCAGTGAAGCGTACAGGGACCCCCAGCATTTT.

CDR3 loop: CASSYMGQGALAEAFF. DNA for the CDR3: TGTGCCAGCAGTTACATGGGACAGGGAGCCTTGGCTGAAGCTTTCTTT. The chain employs TRBV6-6 and TRBJ1-1, with 9 bases that match TRBD1. This CDR3 has 16 amino acids. V shed 2 bases, J shed 6 bases, and the junction held 10 bases outside the gene matches. Per the germline V gene, CDR1 is MNHNY and CDR2 is SVGAGI (reference sequence).

The rearrangement links TRBV30 to TRBJ2-7; no reliable D call. The CDR3 loop spans 10 amino acids. Germline lookup yields CDR1 GTSNPN and CDR2 SVGIG (reference sequence). Trimming removed 3 bases at V and 3 bases at J, with 3 bases between. The chain's CDR3 is CAWSVYEQYF. In nucleotides, the CDR3 is TGTGCCTGGAGCGTCTACGAGCAGTACTTC. The complete variable domain, with remaining parts taken from reference TRBV30 and TRBJ2-7, reads SQTIHQWPATLVQPVGSPLSLECTVEGTSNPNLYWYRQAAGRGLQLLFYSVGIGQISSEVPQNLSASRPQDRQFILSSKKLLLSDSGFYLCAWSVYEQYFGPGTRLTVT.

This chain uses TRBV7-6 with TRBJ2-5, with a tentative D call TRBD1 (6 bases). This CDR3 region has 15 residues. In germline, CDR1 is SGHVS, CDR2 FNYEAQ. Between the trimmed V and J ends, which lost 1 base and 0 bases, there was a span of 9 bases. CDR3 loop: CASSLGYRDQETQYF. CDR3 nucleotide sequence: TGTGCCAGCAGCTTAGGATACAGGGACCAAGAGACCCAGTACTTC.